One and the same sample provided the 11 T cell receptor beta chains below, sequenced in a study of blood T cells in healthy people across ages. Using a J-beta primer mix together with a sample-barcoded 5' primer, a second PCR was run for about 6 to 12 cycles. TCRdb passed the 5' RACE reads through MiXCR, listing each CDR3 protein once. The sample has roughly 1,000,000 distinct CDR3 sequences, approximately 25% seen once. This same sample was also part of a study on T cells of mothers and their children.

Sequencing was performed on blood. The origin of the receptors is a girl aged 2 to 9 in good health.

The chain combines TRBV4-2 with TRBJ2-7, with TRBD2 matching 8 bases. J lost 3 bases, V lost 0 bases, and 7 bases had no gene match. Germline V gene sequence: CDR1 LGHNA, CDR2 YNFKEQ. The CDR3 contains 16 residues. CDR3 region: CASSQELDSGVYEQYF. In DNA, the CDR3 is TGTGCCAGCAGCCAAGAATTGGATAGCGGGGTCTACGAGCAGTACTTC.

The chain links TRBV27 to TRBJ2-1; weak D call: TRBD2 (6 bases). The V gene's germline CDR1 is MNHEY and CDR2 SMNVEV (reference sequence). Trimming took 4 bases from V and 3 from J, leaving 10 bases between them. The CDR3 sequence is 14 residues long. CDR3 sequence (DNA): TGTGCCAGCAGTTCGGGGGTGGTCTACAATGAGCAGTTCTTC. As protein: CASSSGVVYNEQFF.

About this clonotype: Relative to the germline gene, one junction end is altered; a read error may explain this. V gene TRBV7-9 combines with J gene TRBJ2-5; TRBD1 is a possible D gene (5 bases). CDR1 is SEHNR and CDR2 is FQNEAQ in the germline V gene (reference sequence). This CDR3 is built from 13 residues. CDR3 region: CASSLAGGRVVGF. For the CDR3, the DNA is TGTGCCAGCAGCTTAGCCGGCGGCAGGGTAGTCGGTTTC.

This chain joins TRBV7-9 and TRBJ2-1; D possibly corresponds to TRBD2 (6 bases). Trimming took off 2 bases at V and 9 bases at J, with 17 bases between the two ends. The CDR3 is 15 residues long. The germline V gene encodes CDR1 SEHNR and CDR2 FQNEAQ (reference sequence). CDR3 loop: CASSLYRDSLAEQFF. In DNA, the CDR3 is TGTGCCAGCAGCTTATACCGGGACTCCCTCGCTGAGCAGTTCTTC.

The chain combines TRBV5-1 with TRBJ2-5, with D tentatively TRBD2 (5 bases). Germline CDR1 and CDR2: SGHRS and YFSETQ. V was shortened by 5 bases and J by 3 bases, with 14 bases between the two germline ends. This CDR3 spans 14 amino acids. The CDR3 here is CASSSGRTEETQYF. The CDR3 nucleotides read TGCGCCAGCAGTTCAGGACGGACTGAAGAGACCCAGTACTTC.

V gene TRBV29-1 combines with J gene TRBJ2-5; D not resolved. CDR3 length equals 12 residues. The V and J ends lost 0 bases and 5 bases respectively, with 7 bases between them. Germline V gene lookup returns CDR1 SQVTM and CDR2 ANQGSEA. Here the CDR3 DNA reads TGCAGCGTTGAAGATCTTTGGGAGACCCAGTACTTC. Translated, it gives CSVEDLWETQYF.

This clonotype was counted only a few times. This chain joins TRBV9 and TRBJ2-2; D ambiguous. This CDR3 has 15 residues. V lost 4 bases to trimming and J lost 3 bases, with 13 bases between them. CDR1 SGDLS and CDR2 YYNGEE come from the germline V gene. The CDR3 loop reads CASSLAVIDTGELFF. The CDR3 DNA is TGTGCCAGCAGCCTCGCCGTTATAGACACCGGGGAGCTGTTTTTT.

The rearrangement links TRBV7-9 to TRBJ1-1; D remains unclear. V was pared by 6 bases and J by 0 bases, with 11 bases between. CDR1 SEHNR and CDR2 FQNEAQ come from the germline V gene (reference sequence). The CDR3 loop spans 14 amino acids. CDR3: CASRYPGLNTEAFF. In nucleotides, the CDR3 is TGTGCCAGCAGATACCCCGGGCTGAACACTGAAGCTTTCTTT.

There are a few counts of this clonotype. The chain employs TRBV11-2 and TRBJ2-5; possible D gene TRBD1, 5 bases. Trimming removed 1 base at V and 11 bases at J, with 17 bases between. The length of the CDR3 is 14 residues. The germline gives CDR1 SGHAT, CDR2 FQNNGV. The CDR3 loop reads CASSLGRGLPVQYF. The CDR3 coding sequence is TGTGCCAGCAGCTTAGGAAGGGGCCTTCCGGTACAGTACTTC.

This clonotype was observed a handful of times. The chain links TRBV5-6 to TRBJ2-1; possibly TRBD2 for D (5 bases). The CDR3 consists of 16 residues. Deletions cut 0 bases from V and 5 bases from J, with 15 bases between. Germline V CDR1 and CDR2: SGHDT, YYEEEE. CDR3 loop: CASSLANRPGDNEQFF. The CDR3 DNA sequence: TGTGCCAGCAGCTTGGCCAACCGACCCGGGGACAATGAGCAGTTCTTC.

A few counts support this clonotype. The chain is built from TRBV3-1 and TRBJ2-4, with D maybe TRBD2 (5 bases). Germline-derived CDR1 and CDR2 are LGHDT and YNNKEL (reference sequence). V lost 4 bases to trimming and J lost 8 bases, with 12 bases between them. The CDR3 totals 13 residues. The CDR3 reads CASSRINGDIQYF. The CDR3 DNA is TGTGCCAGCAGCCGCATTAACGGGGACATTCAGTACTTC.